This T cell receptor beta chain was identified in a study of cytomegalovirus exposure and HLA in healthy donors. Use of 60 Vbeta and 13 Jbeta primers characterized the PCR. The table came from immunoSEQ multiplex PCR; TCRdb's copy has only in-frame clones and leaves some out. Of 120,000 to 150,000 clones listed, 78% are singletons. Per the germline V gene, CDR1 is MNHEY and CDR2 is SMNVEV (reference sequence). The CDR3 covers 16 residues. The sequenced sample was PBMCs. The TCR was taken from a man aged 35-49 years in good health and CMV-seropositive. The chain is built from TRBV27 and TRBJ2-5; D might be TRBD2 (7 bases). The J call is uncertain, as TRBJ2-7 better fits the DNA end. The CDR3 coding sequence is TGTGCCAGCAGTTTCGAGGGGGGGGAAAGGCCCTACGAGCAGTACTTC. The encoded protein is CASSFEGGERPYEQYF.